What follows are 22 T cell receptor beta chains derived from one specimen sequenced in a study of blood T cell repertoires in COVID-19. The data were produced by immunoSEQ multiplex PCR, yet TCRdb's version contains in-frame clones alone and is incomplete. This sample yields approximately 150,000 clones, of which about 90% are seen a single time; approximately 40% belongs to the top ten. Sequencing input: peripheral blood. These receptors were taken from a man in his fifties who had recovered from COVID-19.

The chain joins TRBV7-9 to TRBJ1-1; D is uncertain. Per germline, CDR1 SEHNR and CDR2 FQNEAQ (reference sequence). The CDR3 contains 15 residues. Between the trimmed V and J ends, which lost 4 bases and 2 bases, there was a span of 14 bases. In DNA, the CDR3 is TGTGCCAGCAGCTCACTGACGGGAGCTAACACTGAAGCTTTCTTT. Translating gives CASSSLTGANTEAFF.

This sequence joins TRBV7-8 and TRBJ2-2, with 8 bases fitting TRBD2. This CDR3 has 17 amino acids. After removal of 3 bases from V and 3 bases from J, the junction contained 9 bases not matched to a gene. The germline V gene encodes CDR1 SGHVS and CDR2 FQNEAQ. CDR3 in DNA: TGTGCCAGCAGCTTTTTTCGAGCGGGGGATTACACCGGGGAGCTGTTTTTT. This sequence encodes CASSFFRAGDYTGELFF.

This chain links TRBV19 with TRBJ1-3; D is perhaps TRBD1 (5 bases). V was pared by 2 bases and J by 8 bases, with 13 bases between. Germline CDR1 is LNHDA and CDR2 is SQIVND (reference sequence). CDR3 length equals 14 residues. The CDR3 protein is CASSIQGSGDTIYF. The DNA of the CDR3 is TGTGCCAGTAGTATACAGGGCTCAGGAGACACCATATATTTT.

The CDR3 loop is CASSVTGAGRNQPQHF. CDR3 in DNA: TGTGCCAGTAGTGTGACAGGGGCCGGGCGCAATCAGCCCCAGCATTTT. The chain is built from TRBV19 and TRBJ1-5, with 8 bases that match TRBD1. V shed 5 bases, J shed 2 bases, and the junction held 8 bases outside the gene matches. Germline V CDR1 and CDR2: LNHDA, SQIVND (reference sequence). There are 16 residues in the CDR3.

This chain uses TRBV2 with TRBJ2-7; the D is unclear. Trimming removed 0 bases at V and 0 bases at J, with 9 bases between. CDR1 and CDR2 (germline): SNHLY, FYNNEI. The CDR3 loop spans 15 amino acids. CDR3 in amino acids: CASSEALTSSYEQYF. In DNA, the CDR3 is TGTGCCAGCAGTGAAGCGCTTACGAGCTCCTACGAGCAGTACTTC.

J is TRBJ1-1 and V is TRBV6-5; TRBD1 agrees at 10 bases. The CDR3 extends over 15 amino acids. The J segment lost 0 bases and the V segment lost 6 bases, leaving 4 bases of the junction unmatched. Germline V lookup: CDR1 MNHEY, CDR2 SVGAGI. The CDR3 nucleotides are TGTGCCAGCAGGGGGACAGGGGTCATGAACACTGAAGCTTTCTTT. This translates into CASRGTGVMNTEAFF.

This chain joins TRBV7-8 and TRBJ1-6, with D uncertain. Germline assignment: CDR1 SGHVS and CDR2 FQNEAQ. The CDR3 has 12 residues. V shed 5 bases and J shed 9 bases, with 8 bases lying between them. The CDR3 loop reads CASSLRASPLHF. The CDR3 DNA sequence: TGTGCCAGCAGCCTTCGCGCTTCACCCCTCCACTTT.

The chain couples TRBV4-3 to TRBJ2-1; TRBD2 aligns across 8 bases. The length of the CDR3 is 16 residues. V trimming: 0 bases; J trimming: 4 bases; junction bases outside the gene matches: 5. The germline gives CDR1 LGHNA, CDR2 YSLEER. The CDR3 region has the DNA TGCGCCAGCAGCCAAGATGCGGCTAGCGGGTACAATGAGCAGTTCTTC. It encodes CASSQDAASGYNEQFF.

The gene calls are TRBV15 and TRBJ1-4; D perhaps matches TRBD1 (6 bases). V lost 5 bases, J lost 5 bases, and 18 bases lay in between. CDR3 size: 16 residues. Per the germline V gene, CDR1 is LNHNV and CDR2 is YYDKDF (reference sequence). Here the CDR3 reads CATSPLPGGGNEKLFF. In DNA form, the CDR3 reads TGTGCCACCAGCCCTCTCCCAGGCGGGGGCAATGAAAAACTGTTTTTT.

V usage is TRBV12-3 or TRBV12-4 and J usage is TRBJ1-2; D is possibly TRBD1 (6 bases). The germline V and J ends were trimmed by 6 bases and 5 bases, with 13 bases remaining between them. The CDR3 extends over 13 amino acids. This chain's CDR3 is CASRSAQGYGYTF. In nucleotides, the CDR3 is TGTGCCAGCAGGTCCGCACAGGGATATGGCTACACCTTC.

The chain's CDR3 is CASRGDRAESQHF. In DNA, the CDR3 is TGTGCCAGCAGGGGGGACAGGGCCGAATCCCAGCATTTT. This chain joins TRBV6-5 and TRBJ1-5; 9 nucleotides agree with TRBD1. The CDR3 contains 13 residues. Germline CDR1 is MNHEY and CDR2 is SVGAGI. V shed 6 bases and J 11 bases; nucleotides not matched to a gene: 8.

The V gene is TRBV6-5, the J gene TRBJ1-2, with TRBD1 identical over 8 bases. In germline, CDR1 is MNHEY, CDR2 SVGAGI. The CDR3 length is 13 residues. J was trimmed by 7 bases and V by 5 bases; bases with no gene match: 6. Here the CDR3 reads CASSRQGQGGYTF. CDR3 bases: TGTGCCAGCAGTCGACAGGGGCAGGGTGGCTACACCTTC.

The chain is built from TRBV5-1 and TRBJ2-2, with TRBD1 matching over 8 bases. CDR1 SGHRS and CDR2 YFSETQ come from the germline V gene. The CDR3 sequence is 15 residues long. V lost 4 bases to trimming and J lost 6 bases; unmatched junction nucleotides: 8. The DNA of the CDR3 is TGCGCCAGCAGCCCAGGACAGGGAATGGCCGGGGAGCTGTTTTTT. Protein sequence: CASSPGQGMAGELFF. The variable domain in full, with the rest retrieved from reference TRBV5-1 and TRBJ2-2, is KAGVTQTPRYLIKTRGQQVTLSCSPISGHRSVSWYQQTPGQGLQFLFEYFSETQRNKGNFPGRFSGRQFSNSRSEMNVSTLELGDSALYLCASSPGQGMAGELFFGEGSRLTVL.

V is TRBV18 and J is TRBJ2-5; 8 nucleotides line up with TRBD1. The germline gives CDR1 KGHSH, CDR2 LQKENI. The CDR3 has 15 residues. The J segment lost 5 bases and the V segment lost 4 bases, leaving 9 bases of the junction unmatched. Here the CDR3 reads CASSHRQGLTETQYF. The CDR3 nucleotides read TGTGCCAGCTCACATCGACAGGGGCTGACGGAGACCCAGTACTTC.

The CDR3 DNA sequence: TGTGCCAGCTCACCTCCGGGGACAGGGGATGGCTACACCTTC. Translation gives CASSPPGTGDGYTF. J is TRBJ1-2 and V is TRBV18; 10 nucleotides match TRBD1. The CDR3 loop spans 14 amino acids. Germline CDR1 reads KGHSH; CDR2 reads LQKENI. V dropped 3 bases and J dropped 6; count of bases not matched to a gene: 4. The full variable domain, its missing parts supplied by reference TRBV18 and TRBJ1-2, is NAGVMQNPRHLVRRRGQEARLRCSPMKGHSHVYWYRQLPEEGLKFMVYLQKENIIDESGMPKERFSAEFPKEGPSILRIQQVVRGDSAAYFCASSPPGTGDGYTFGSGTRLTVV.

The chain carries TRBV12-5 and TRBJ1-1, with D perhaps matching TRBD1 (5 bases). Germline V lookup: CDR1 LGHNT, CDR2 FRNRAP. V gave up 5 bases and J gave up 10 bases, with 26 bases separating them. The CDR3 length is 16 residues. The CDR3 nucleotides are TGTGCTAGTGGTCCCTCGGCCGGTGCAGGGTCTTTCGGAGCTTTCTTT. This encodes CASGPSAGAGSFGAFF.

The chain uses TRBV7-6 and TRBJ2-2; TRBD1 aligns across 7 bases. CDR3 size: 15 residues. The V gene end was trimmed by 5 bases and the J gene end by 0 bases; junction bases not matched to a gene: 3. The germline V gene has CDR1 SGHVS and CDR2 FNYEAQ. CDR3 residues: CASSPDRANTGELFF. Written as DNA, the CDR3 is TGTGCCAGCAGCCCTGACAGGGCGAACACCGGGGAGCTGTTTTTT.

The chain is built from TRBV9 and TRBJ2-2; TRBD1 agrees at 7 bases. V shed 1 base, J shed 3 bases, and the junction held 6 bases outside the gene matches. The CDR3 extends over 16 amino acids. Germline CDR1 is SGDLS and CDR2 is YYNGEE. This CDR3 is CASSVNRGQDTGELFF. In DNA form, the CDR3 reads TGTGCCAGCAGCGTAAATAGGGGGCAGGACACCGGGGAGCTGTTTTTT.

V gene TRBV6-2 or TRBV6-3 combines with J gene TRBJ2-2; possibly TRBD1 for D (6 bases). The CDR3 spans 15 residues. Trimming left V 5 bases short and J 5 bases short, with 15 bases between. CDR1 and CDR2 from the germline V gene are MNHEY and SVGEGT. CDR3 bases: TGTGCCAGCAGTCGAAGGGGGTCGGGGACCGGGGAGCTGTTTTTT. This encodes CASSRRGSGTGELFF.

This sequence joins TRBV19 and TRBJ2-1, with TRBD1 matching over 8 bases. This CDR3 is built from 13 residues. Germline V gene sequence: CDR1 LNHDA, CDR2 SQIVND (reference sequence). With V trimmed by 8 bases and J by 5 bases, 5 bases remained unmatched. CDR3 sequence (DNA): TGTGCCAGTCAGGACAGGGCGGACAATGAGCAGTTCTTC. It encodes CASQDRADNEQFF.

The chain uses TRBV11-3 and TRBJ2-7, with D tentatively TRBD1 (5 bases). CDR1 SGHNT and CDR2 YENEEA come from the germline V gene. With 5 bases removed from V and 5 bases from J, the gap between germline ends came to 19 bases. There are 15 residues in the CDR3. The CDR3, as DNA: TGTGCCAGCAGCCGAAGGCAGGGTGGTGACGACGAGCAGTACTTC. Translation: CASSRRQGGDDEQYF.

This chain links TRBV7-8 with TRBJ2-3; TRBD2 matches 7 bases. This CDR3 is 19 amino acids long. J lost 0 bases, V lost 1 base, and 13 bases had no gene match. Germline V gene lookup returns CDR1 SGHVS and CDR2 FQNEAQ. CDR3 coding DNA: TGTGCCAGCAGCTTAGTGCGCGGGGGAAGAATCGGTAGCACAGATACGCAGTATTTT. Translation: CASSLVRGGRIGSTDTQYF.